The sample holds many counts of the clone carrying this T cell receptor beta chain. This entry comes from a study of T cells after posttransplantation cyclophosphamide. Method: immunoSEQ multiplex PCR; TCRdb's copy keeps in-frame clones and lacks some. This sample has approximately 24,000 clones, each found more than once. This related bone marrow graft donor gave peripheral blood on the day of marrow donation. Germline V gives CDR1 SEHNR, CDR2 FQNEAQ (reference sequence). The CDR3 sequence is 13 residues long. Trimming left V 1 base short and J 8 bases short, with 11 bases between. The material sequenced was PBMCs. The V gene is TRBV7-9, the J gene TRBJ1-2, with no clear D. The sequence came from a middle-aged man in good health, CMV-negative, and a related stem cell transplant donor. The CDR3 DNA reads as TGTGCCAGCAGCTTAGTCGTCATCGCGGGCTACACCTTC. Protein sequence: CASSLVVIAGYTF.